This T cell receptor beta chain appears in the sequencing data of a study of tumor-infiltrating lymphocytes in primary liver carcinoma. Worth noting for this clonotype: Its antigen remains unknown. The conserved closing phenylalanine or tryptophan is absent in this CDR3, likely reflecting a read error.

Constant-region priming of 500 to 550 ng total RNA yielded TCR beta cDNA. Modified slightly, ARM-PCR produced TCR beta libraries over three nested multiplex PCR rounds. Investigators reported that the first two PCR rounds, at around 10 cycles each, used TRBV1-TRBV30 forward primers with a C-beta reverse primer. TCRdb used MiXCR to reprocess the multiplex PCR reads, holding one entry per CDR3 protein. The sample consists of about 120,000 distinct CDR3 sequences, around two thirds of them appearing once. Per germline, CDR1 MNHNS and CDR2 SASEGT. The CDR3 is made up of 17 amino acids. Joint extraction of RNA and DNA used about 17-31 mg of bulk tissue that was unsorted. Study results and caveats: Compared with blood, tumor repertoires held significantly more in their top 250 clones.

This clonotype was sampled from a woman aged 55-69 years with primary liver carcinoma and hepatitis B virus infection. The V and J genes are TRBV6-1 and TRBJ2-1; possible D gene TRBD1, 6 bases. Sample: tumor-adjacent normal liver tissue. The CDR3 DNA reads TGTACCAGCAGTGAAGCGCGTGGGGGCAGGGTAATCTATGAGCAGTTCATC. Translating gives CTSSEARGGRVIYEQFI.